The clone carrying this T cell receptor beta chain was counted only a few times. Its antigen is unknown. V was trimmed by 7 bases and J by 15 bases, leaving 25 bases between them. The CDR3 contains 14 residues. CDR1 is SNHLY and CDR2 is FYNNEI in the germline V gene. This sample is part of a study of T-cell reconstitution after alpha-beta-depleted transplantation in children. Study outcomes and limitations: T-cell counts and diversity at one year post-transplant came mainly from newly produced T cells. Two months or so post-transplant, alpha-beta T cells reportedly derived from several hundred expanded graft clones. Surviving recipient T cells and thymic progenitors accounted for the high day-60 TCRbeta diversity observed in some patients.

Unique molecular identifiers were used in preparing the TCRbeta library. MiXCR, applied by TCRdb to the PCR reads, yields one record per CDR3 protein. Among some 460,000 distinct CDR3 sequences listed, under 20% were seen once. This chain uses TRBV2 with TRBJ2-1, with TRBD1 as a possible D gene (7 bases). The source material was PBMCs, mostly from graft donor cells, sampled 360 days after TCRalphabeta/CD19-depleted stem cell transplant. The receptor comes from a boy younger than two who had a stem cell transplant for Wiskott-Aldrich syndrome, so the T cells may come from the graft donor. CDR3 loop: CASKERGILQGLFF. The CDR3 DNA reads as TGTGCCAGCAAGGAACGGGGGATCCTACAGGGGTTGTTCTTC.